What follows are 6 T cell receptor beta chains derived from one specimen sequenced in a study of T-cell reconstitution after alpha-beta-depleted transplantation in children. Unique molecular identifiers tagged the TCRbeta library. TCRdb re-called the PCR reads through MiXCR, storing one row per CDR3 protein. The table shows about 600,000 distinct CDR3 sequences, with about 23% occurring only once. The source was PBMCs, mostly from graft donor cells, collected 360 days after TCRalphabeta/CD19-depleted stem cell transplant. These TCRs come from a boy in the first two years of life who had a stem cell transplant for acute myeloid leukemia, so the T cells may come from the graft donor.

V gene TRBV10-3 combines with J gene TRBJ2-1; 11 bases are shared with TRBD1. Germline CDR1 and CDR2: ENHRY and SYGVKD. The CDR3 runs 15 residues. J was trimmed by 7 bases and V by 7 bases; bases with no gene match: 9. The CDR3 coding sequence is TGTGCCATCAACAACCGGGACAGGGGGGTAAATGAGCAGTTCTTC. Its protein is CAINNRDRGVNEQFF.

CDR3 DNA: TGTGCCAGCAGCCACGGGTTACAGGGGAATCAGCCCCAGCATTTT. The encoded protein is CASSHGLQGNQPQHF. The chain recombines TRBV4-2 with TRBJ1-5, with TRBD1 matching 7 bases. Germline CDR1 LGHNA, CDR2 YNFKEQ. The CDR3 covers 15 residues. V was clipped by 3 bases and J by 4 bases; unmatched bases: 6.

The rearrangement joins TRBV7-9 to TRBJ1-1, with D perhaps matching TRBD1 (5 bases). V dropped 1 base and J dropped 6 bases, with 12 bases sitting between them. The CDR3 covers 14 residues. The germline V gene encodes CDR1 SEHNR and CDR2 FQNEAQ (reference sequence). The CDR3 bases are TGTGCCAGCAGCTTAGTGGGAGGGGTCCCTGAAGCTTTCTTT. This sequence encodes CASSLVGGVPEAFF.

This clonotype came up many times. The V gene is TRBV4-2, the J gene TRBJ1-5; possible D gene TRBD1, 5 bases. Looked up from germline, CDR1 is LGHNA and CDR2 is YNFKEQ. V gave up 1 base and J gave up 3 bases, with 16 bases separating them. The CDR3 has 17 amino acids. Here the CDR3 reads CASSQVDRANYNQPQHF. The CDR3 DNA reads TGTGCCAGCAGCCAAGTTGACAGAGCGAACTACAATCAGCCCCAGCATTTT.

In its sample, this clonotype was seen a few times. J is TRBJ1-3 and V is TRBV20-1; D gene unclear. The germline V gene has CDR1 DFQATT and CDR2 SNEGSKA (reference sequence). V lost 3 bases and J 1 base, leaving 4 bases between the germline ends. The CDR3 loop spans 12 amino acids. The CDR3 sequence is CSASISGNTIYF. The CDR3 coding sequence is TGCAGTGCTAGTATTTCTGGAAACACCATATATTTT.

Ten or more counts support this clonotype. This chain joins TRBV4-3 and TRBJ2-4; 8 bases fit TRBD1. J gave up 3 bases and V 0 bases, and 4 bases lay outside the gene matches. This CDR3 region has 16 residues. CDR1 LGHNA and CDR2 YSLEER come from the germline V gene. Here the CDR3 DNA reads TGCGCCAGCAGCCAAGAACCGACAGGGGTCAAAAACATTCAGTACTTC. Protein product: CASSQEPTGVKNIQYF.